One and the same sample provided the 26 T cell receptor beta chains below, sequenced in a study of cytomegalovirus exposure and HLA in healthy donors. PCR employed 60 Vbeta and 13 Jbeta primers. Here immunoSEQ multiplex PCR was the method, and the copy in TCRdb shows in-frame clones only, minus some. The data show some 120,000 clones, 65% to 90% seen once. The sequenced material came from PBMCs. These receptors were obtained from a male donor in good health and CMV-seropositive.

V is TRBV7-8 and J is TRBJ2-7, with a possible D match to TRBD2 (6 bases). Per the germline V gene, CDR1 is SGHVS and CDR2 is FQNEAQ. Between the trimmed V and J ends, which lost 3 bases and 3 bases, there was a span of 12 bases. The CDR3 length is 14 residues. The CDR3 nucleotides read TGTGCCAGCAGCTTGATAATCGGGAGCTACGAGCAGTACTTC. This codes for CASSLIIGSYEQYF.

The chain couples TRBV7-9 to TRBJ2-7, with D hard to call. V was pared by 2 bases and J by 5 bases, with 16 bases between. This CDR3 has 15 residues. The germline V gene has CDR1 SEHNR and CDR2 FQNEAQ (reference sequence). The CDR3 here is CASSLTPDNFDEQYF. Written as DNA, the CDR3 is TGTGCCAGCAGCTTAACTCCAGACAATTTCGACGAGCAGTACTTC.

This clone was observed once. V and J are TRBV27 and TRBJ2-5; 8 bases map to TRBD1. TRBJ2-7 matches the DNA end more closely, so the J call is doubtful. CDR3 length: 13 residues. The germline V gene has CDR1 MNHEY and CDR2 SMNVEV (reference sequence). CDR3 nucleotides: TGTGCCAGCAGTTTATCGACAGGGGCCGAGCAGTACTTC. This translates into CASSLSTGAEQYF.

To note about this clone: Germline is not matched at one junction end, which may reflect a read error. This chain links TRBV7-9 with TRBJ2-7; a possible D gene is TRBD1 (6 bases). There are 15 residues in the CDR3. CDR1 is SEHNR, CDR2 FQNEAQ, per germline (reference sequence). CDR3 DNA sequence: TGTTCCAGCAGCTTCTCTACAGGGCTTGGCTACGAGCAGTACTTC. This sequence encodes CSSSFSTGLGYEQYF.

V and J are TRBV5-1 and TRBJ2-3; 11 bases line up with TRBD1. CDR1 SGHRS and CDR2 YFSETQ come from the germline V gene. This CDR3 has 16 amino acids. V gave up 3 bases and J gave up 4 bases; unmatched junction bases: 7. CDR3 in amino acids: CASSSPRDRGADTQYF. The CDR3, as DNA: TGCGCCAGCAGCTCCCCACGGGACAGGGGGGCAGATACGCAGTATTTT.

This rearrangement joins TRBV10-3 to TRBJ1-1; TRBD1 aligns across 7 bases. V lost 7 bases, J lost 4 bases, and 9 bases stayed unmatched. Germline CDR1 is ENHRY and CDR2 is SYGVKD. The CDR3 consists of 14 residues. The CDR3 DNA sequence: TGTGCCATCACCCCGACAGGGTTCAGCACTGAAGCTTTCTTT. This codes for CAITPTGFSTEAFF.

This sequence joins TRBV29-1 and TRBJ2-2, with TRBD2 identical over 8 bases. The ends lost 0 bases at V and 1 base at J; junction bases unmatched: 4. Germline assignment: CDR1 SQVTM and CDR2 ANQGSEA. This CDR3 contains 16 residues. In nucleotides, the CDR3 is TGCAGCGTTGAAGATCCGCTAGCGGGGAACACCGGGGAGCTGTTTTTT. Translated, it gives CSVEDPLAGNTGELFF.

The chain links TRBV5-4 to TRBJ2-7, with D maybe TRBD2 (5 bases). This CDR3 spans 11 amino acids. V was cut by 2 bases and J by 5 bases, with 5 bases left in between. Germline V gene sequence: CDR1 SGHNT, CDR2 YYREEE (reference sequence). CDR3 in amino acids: CASSFGDEQYF. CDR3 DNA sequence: TGTGCCAGCAGCTTCGGGGACGAGCAGTACTTC. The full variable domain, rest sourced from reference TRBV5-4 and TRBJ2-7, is ETGVTQSPTHLIKTRGQQVTLRCSSQSGHNTVSWYQQALGQGPQFIFQYYREEENGRGNFPPRFSGLQFPNYSSELNVNALELDDSALYLCASSFGDEQYFGPGTRLTVT.

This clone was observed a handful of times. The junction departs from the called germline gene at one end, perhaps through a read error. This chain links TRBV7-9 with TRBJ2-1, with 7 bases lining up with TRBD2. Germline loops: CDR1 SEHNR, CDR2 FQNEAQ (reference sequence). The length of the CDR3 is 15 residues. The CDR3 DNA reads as TGTTCCAGCAGCTTAGCGGGCCCGGGAACCAATGAGCAGTTCTTC. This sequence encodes CSSSLAGPGTNEQFF.

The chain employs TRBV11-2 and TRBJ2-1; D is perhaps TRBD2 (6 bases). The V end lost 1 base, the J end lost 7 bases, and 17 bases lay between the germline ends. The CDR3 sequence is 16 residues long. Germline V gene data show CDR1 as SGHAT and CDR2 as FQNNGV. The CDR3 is CASSLAASGLANEQFF. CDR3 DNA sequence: TGTGCCAGCAGCTTAGCGGCGAGCGGGCTGGCTAATGAGCAGTTCTTC.

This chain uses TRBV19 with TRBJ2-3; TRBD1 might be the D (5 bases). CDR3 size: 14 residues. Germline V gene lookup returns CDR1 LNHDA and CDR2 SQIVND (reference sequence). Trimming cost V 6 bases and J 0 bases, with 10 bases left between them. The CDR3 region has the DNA TGTGCCAGTAGCACAGGACCAAGCACAGATACGCAGTATTTT. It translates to CASSTGPSTDTQYF.

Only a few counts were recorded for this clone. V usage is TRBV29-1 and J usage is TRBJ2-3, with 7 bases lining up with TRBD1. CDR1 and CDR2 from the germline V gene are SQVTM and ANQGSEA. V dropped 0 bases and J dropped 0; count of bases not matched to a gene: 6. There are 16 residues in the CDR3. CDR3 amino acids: CSVEDGTAASTDTQYF. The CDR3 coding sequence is TGCAGCGTTGAAGATGGGACAGCCGCTAGCACAGATACGCAGTATTTT.

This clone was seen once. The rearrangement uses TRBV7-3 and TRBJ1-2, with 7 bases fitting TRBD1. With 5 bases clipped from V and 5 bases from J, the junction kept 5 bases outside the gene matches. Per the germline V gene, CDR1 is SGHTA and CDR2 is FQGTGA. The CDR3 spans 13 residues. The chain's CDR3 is CASSTYRGYGYTF. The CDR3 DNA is TGTGCCAGCAGCACCTACAGGGGTTATGGCTACACCTTC.

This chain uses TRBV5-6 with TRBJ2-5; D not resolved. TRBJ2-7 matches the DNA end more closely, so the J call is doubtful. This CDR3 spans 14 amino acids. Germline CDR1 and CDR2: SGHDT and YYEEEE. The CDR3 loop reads CASSLADGVYEQYF. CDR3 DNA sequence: TGTGCCAGCAGCTTGGCCGATGGAGTATACGAGCAGTACTTC.

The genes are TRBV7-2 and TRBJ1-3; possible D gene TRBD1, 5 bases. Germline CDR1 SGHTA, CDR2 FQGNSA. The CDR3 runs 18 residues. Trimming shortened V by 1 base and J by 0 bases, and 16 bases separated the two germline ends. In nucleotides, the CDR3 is TGTGCCAGCAGCTTAGATACGACAGCGCGATTCTCTGGAAACACCATATATTTT. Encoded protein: CASSLDTTARFSGNTIYF. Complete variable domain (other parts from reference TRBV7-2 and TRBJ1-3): GAGVSQSPSNKVTEKGKDVELRCDPISGHTALYWYRQSLGQGLEFLIYFQGNSAPDKSGLPSDRFSAERTGGSVSTLTIQRTQQEDSAVYLCASSLDTTARFSGNTIYFGEGSWLTVV.

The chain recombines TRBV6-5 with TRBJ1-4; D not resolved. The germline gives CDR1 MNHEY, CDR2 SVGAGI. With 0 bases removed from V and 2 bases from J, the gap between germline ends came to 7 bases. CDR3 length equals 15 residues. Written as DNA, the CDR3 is TGTGCCAGCAGTTACTCGCCCAGTACTAATGAAAAACTGTTTTTT. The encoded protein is CASSYSPSTNEKLFF.

CDR3 nucleotides: TGTGCCAGCAGCTCCCCCTGGAGGGTTGGTCGGCACACTGAAGCTTTCTTT. Translated: CASSSPWRVGRHTEAFF. The chain combines TRBV11-2 with TRBJ1-1, with D unclear. The CDR3 length is 17 residues. The germline V gene encodes CDR1 SGHAT and CDR2 FQNNGV. V lost 4 bases and J 3 bases, leaving 21 bases between the germline ends.

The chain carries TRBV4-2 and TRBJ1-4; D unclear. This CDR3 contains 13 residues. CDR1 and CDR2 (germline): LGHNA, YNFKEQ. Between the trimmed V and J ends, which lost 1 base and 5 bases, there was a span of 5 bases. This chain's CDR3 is CASSQVENEKLFF. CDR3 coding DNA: TGTGCCAGCAGCCAAGTTGAGAATGAAAAACTGTTTTTT.

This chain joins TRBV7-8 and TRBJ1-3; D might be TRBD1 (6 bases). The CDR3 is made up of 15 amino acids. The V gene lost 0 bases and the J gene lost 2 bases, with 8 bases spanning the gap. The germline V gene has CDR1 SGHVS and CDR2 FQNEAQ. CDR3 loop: CASSLATGTGNTIYF. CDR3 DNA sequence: TGTGCCAGCAGCTTAGCTACAGGGACTGGAAACACCATATATTTT.

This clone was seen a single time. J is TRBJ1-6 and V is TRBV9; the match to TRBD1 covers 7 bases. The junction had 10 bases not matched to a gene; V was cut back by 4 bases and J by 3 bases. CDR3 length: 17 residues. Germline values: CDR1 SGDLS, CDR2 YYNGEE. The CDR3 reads CASSMSGTDDYNSPLHF. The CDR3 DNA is TGTGCCAGCAGCATGTCTGGGACAGATGACTATAATTCACCCCTCCACTTT.

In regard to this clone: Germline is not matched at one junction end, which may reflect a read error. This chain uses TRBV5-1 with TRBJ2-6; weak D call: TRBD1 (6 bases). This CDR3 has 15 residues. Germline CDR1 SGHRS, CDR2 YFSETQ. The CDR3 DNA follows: TGCGCCAGCAGCTTGTCAGGGGCTGGGGCCAACGGCCTGACTTTC. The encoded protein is CASSLSGAGANGLTF.

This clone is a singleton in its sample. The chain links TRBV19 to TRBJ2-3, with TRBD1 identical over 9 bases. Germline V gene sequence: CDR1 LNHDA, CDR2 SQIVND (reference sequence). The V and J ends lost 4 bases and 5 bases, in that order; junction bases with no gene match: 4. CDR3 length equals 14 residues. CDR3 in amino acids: CASSRTGEGDTQYF. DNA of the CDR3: TGTGCCAGTAGTAGGACAGGGGAGGGAGATACGCAGTATTTT.

The CDR3 is CASSQDRVSGSSDTQYF. CDR3 nucleotides: TGTGCCAGCAGCCAAGATAGAGTTAGCGGGAGCTCAGATACGCAGTATTTT. The chain employs TRBV4-2 and TRBJ2-3; 9 bases are shared with TRBD2. CDR3 length: 17 residues. J was trimmed by 4 bases and V by 0 bases; bases with no gene match: 8. CDR1 is LGHNA, CDR2 YNFKEQ, per germline.

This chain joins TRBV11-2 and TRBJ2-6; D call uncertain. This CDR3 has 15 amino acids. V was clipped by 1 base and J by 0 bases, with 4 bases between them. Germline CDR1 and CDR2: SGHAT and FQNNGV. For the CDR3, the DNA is TGTGCCAGCAGCTTAGCACACTCTGGGGCCAACGTCCTGACTTTC. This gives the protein CASSLAHSGANVLTF.

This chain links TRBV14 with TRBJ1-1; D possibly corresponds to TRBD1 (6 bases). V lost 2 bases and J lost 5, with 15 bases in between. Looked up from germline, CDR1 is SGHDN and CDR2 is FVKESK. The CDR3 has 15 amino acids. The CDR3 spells CASSQWKQGGTEAFF. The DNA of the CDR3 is TGTGCCAGCAGCCAATGGAAACAGGGCGGGACTGAAGCTTTCTTT.

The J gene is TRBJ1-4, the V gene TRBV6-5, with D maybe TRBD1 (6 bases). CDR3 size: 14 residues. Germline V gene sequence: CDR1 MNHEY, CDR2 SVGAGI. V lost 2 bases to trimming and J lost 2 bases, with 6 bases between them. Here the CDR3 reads CASSYQGTNEKLFF. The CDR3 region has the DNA TGTGCCAGCAGTTACCAGGGGACTAATGAAAAACTGTTTTTT.